The T cell receptor (beta chain) under discussion was sequenced for a study of control samples from healthy donors and cancer patients. The CDR3 is 14 residues long. CDR1 is SQVTM, CDR2 ANQGSEA, per germline. Trimming took 5 bases from V and 2 from J, leaving 16 bases between them. The method was immunoSEQ multiplex PCR; TCRdb's version includes in-frame clones alone and lacks a portion of them. The table includes 120,000 or so clones, over 75% detected once. A word on this clone: This CDR3 is also generated by other DNA sequences in the sample.

What was sequenced was blood. The chain has TRBV29-1 and TRBJ2-7; a weak D match, TRBD1 (5 bases). This sequence originates from a young man in good health. The CDR3 protein is CSVPGASGPYEQYF. The CDR3 DNA reads as TGCAGCGTTCCTGGGGCCTCCGGCCCCTACGAGCAGTACTTC.